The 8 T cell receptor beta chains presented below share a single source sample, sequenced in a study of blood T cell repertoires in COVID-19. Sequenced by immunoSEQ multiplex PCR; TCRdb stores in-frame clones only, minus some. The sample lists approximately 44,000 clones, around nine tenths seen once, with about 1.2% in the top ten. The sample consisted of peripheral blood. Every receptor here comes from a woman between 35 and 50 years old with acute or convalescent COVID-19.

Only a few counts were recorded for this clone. This chain's CDR3 is CASSRPGVDYGYTF. CDR3 coding DNA: TGTGCCAGCAGCCGACCAGGGGTAGACTATGGCTACACCTTC. V and J are TRBV5-6 and TRBJ1-2; possibly TRBD1 for D (6 bases). V lost 4 bases, J lost 3 bases, and 13 bases lay in between. CDR3 length: 14 amino acids. Germline V gene lookup returns CDR1 SGHDT and CDR2 YYEEEE.

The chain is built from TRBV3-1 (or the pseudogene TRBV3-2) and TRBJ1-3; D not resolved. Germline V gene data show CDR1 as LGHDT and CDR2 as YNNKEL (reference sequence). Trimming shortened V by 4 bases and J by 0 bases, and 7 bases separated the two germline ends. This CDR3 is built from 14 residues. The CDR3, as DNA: TGTGCCAGCAGCCCCAAGAGCTCTGGAAACACCATATATTTT. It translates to CASSPKSSGNTIYF.

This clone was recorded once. CDR3 nucleotide sequence: TGTGCCAGCAGTTTAGGTCAGGTTCAAAACATTCAGTACTTC. Amino acids: CASSLGQVQNIQYF. The chain carries TRBV28 and TRBJ2-4; the D is unclear. Germline assignment: CDR1 MDHEN and CDR2 SYDVKM. V was pared by 2 bases and J by 5 bases, with 10 bases between. The CDR3 is 14 amino acids.

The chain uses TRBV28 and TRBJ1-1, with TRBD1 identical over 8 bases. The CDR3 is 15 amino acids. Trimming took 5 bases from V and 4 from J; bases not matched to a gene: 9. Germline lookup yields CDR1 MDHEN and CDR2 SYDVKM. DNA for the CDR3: TGTGCCAGCAGTCCGGCAGGGGGCGTAATCACTGAAGCTTTCTTT. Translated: CASSPAGGVITEAFF.

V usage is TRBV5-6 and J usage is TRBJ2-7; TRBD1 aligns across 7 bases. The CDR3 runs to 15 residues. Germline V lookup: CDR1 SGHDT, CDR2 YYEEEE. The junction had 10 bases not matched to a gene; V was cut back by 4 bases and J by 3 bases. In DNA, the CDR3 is TGTGCCAGCAGCGACCACAGGGGAGTGGGCTACGAGCAGTACTTC. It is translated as CASSDHRGVGYEQYF.

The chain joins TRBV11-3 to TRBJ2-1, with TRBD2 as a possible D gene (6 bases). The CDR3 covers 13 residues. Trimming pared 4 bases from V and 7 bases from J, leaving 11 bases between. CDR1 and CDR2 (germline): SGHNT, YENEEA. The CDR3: CASSWGEANEQFF. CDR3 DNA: TGTGCCAGCAGCTGGGGGGAGGCAAATGAGCAGTTCTTC. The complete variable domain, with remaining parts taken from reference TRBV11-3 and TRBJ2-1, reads EAGVVQSPRYKIIEKKQPVAFWCNPISGHNTLYWYLQNLGQGPELLIRYENEEAVDDSQLPKDRFSAERLKGVDSTLKIQPAELGDSAVYLCASSWGEANEQFFGPGTRLTVL.

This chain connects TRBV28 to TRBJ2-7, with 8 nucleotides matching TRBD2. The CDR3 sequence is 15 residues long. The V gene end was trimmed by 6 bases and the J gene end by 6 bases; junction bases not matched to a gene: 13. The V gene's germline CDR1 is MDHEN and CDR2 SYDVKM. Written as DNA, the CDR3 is TGTGCCAGCAGAATCCCCGGGACTAGTTGGGGCGAGCAGTACTTC. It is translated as CASRIPGTSWGEQYF.

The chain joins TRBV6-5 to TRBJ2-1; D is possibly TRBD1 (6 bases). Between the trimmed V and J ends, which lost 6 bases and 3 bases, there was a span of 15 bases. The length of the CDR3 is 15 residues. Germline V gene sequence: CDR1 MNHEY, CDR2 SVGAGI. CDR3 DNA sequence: TGTGCCAGCAGCCACAGGGACCCCTACTACAATGAGCAGTTCTTC. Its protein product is CASSHRDPYYNEQFF.